This T cell receptor beta chain was observed in a study of monozygotic twins with cystic fibrosis. As concerns this clone: The target antigen is unknown.

TCRdb's copy holds only in-frame clones and misses some; the assay was immunoSEQ multiplex PCR. This table has 30,000 or so clones, 92% appearing once. The germline V gene encodes CDR1 SGHTA and CDR2 FQGNSA. The trim removed 0 bases at V and 4 bases at J, leaving 12 bases unmatched. The CDR3 length is 18 residues. General study points: Unrelated CF individuals shared fewer identical clonotypes than monozygotic CF twins. Shared CDR3 numbers were not associated with age, concordance or severity. Median Simpson clonality of approximately 0.01 suggested naive T cells predominated. In 13 of 16 pairs, V gene usage was closest to the co-twin's.

This TCR derives from a girl aged 2 to 10 with cystic fibrosis. The material sequenced was blood. V is TRBV7-2 and J is TRBJ2-7, with 10 bases matching TRBD1. This CDR3 is CASSLARGTGDFSYEQYF. CDR3 sequence (DNA): TGTGCCAGCAGCTTAGCCCGTGGGACAGGGGATTTTTCGTACGAGCAGTACTTC.